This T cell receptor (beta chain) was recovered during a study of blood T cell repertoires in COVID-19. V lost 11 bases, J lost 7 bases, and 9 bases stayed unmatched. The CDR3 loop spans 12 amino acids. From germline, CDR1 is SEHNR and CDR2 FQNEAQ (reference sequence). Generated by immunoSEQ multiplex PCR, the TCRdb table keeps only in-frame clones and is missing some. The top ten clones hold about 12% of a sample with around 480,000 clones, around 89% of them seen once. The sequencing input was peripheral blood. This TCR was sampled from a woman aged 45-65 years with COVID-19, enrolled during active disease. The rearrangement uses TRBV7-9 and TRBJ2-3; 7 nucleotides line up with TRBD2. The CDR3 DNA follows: TGTGCCGAGGGGACTAAAACCCATACGCAGTATTTT. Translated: CAEGTKTHTQYF.